This record concerns one TCR beta chain sequence. This entry belongs to a study of blood T cell repertoires in COVID-19. As for the study in general: Samples representing acute and convalescent COVID-19 were sourced from the United States, Italy and Spain. T cells, B-cell-depleted T cells, or PBMCs supplied cDNA or gDNA.

The CDR3 sequence is 14 residues long. Germline assignment: CDR1 MNHEY and CDR2 SMNVEV (reference sequence). Trimming removed 2 bases from V and 13 bases from J; junction bases left unmatched: 10. Under the authors' procedure: From reference gene primer amplification, estimates of nucleated cell counts were derived. Using immunoSEQ multiplex PCR, the repertoire was profiled, and TCRdb retains in-frame clones only, with some absent. V and J calls and clone size follow that table, whereas D and trimming were derived from the DNA. The sample yields a few hundred thousand clones, approximately 87% seen once.

The chain joins TRBV27 to TRBJ2-1; TRBD2 matches at 8 bases. This receptor was obtained from a woman in her 50s who had recovered from COVID-19. What was sequenced was PBMCs or T cells enriched from blood (not recorded which). The CDR3 loop is CASSLTQRGGQQFF. The CDR3 region has the DNA TGTGCCAGCAGTTTAACGCAGCGCGGGGGGCAACAGTTCTTC.